Included here is one T cell receptor (beta chain) sequence, with context. TCRdb's copy holds only in-frame clones and misses some; the assay was immunoSEQ multiplex PCR. Of about 480,000 clones in the sample, 70% to 90% were seen once. This record comes from a study of blood T cell repertoires in COVID-19. This CDR3 region has 21 residues. V shed 3 bases and J shed 0 bases, with 24 bases lying between them. From germline, CDR1 is KGHSH and CDR2 LQKENI. The receptor was isolated from an older woman who had recovered from COVID-19. The material sequenced was PBMCs or T cells enriched from blood (not recorded which). The chain uses TRBV18 and TRBJ2-6, with D possibly TRBD2 on 6 matching bases. The CDR3 nucleotides read TGTGCCAGCTCACCGGAAATAATAGCGGCAAAATTCCTCTCTGGGGCCAACGTCCTGACTTTC. Translating it yields CASSPEIIAAKFLSGANVLTF.